These 5 T cell receptor beta chains were all obtained from the same sample, sequenced in a study of T cells after yellow fever vaccination. TCRdb passed the 5' RACE reads through MiXCR, listing each CDR3 protein once. The sample holds approximately 340,000 distinct CDR3 sequences, 8.7% seen once. The sample was PBMCs, taken on the day of the first yellow fever vaccination. The receptors were sampled from a man between 18 and 29 years old who received the YFV17D yellow fever vaccine.

The chain is built from TRBV13 and TRBJ1-1; 7 bases match TRBD1. CDR3 length: 17 residues. The germline V gene encodes CDR1 PRHDT and CDR2 FYEKMQ (reference sequence). The junction had 11 bases not matched to a gene; V was cut back by 4 bases and J by 0 bases. The CDR3 DNA is TGTGCCAGCAGCTCCTTTCTACAGGGGCTGGTGAACACTGAAGCTTTCTTT. Translation gives CASSSFLQGLVNTEAFF.

The chain joins TRBV5-1 to TRBJ1-4; 10 bases are shared with TRBD1. Germline assignment: CDR1 SGHRS and CDR2 YFSETQ. The junction had 8 bases not matched to a gene; V was cut back by 4 bases and J by 8 bases. CDR3 length: 15 residues. The CDR3 region is CASSPTTGGSEKLFF. The CDR3, as DNA: TGCGCCAGCAGCCCCACGACAGGGGGCAGCGAAAAACTGTTTTTT.

This clonotype was counted only a few times. The chain uses TRBV11-3 and TRBJ2-5; D remains ambiguous. Trimming took 10 bases from V and 9 from J, leaving 18 bases between them. Germline lookup yields CDR1 SGHNT and CDR2 YENEEA. This CDR3 region has 12 residues. DNA of the CDR3: TGTGCCAAACCTCCGAAAAGGATCCCCCAGTACTTC. Amino acids: CAKPPKRIPQYF.

The genes are TRBV6-2 or TRBV6-3 and TRBJ1-2; D gene unclear. V gave up 3 bases and J gave up 6 bases, with 14 bases separating them. The CDR3 length is 14 residues. CDR1 is MNHEY, CDR2 SVGEGT, per germline. The CDR3 sequence: CASSYIRGVNGYTF. CDR3 DNA: TGTGCCAGCAGTTATATCCGGGGAGTGAATGGCTACACCTTC.

The V gene is TRBV24-1, the J gene TRBJ2-3; D might be TRBD2 (7 bases). Trimming stripped 12 bases from V and 6 bases from J, with 18 bases between. There are 13 residues in the CDR3. The germline V gene encodes CDR1 KGHDR and CDR2 SFDVKD. In DNA form, the CDR3 reads TGTGCCTCCGCGGGGGCGACCCCGGATACGCAGTATTTT. This sequence encodes CASAGATPDTQYF.